This TCR beta chain emerged from a study of T-cell reconstitution after alpha-beta-depleted transplantation in children. The germline V gene has CDR1 MNHNS and CDR2 SASEGT. The CDR3 runs 14 residues. The V end was cut by 6 bases, the J end by 1 base, with 12 bases between. This clonotype appeared a few times. Unique molecular identifiers were incorporated when the TCRbeta library was constructed. TCRdb re-called the PCR reads with MiXCR, one entry per CDR3 protein. Of 200,000 to 250,000 distinct CDR3 sequences in the sample, roughly a tenth were seen once. The chain is built from TRBV6-1 and TRBJ1-1; D is possibly TRBD1 (6 bases). This sequence originates from a human donor who donated a stem cell graft to a child with acute lymphoblastic leukemia. Sequencing used PBMCs from the stem cell graft donor, obtained from the stem cell graft. The CDR3 bases are TGTGCCAGCAGGGTACAGGGAGCGAACACTGAAGCTTTCTTT. This sequence encodes CASRVQGANTEAFF.